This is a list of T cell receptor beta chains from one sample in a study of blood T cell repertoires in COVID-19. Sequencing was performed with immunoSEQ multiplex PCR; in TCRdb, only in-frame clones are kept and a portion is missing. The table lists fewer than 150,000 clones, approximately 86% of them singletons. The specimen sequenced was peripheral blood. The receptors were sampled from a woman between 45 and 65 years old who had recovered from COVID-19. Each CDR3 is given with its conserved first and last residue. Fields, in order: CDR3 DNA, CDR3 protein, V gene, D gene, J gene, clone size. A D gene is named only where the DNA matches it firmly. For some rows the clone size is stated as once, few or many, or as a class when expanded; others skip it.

CDR3nt: TGTGCCAGTTCTAAAGGGGGCCTAGGGGGCTACACCTTC
CDR3aa: CASSKGGLGGYTF
v_gene: TRBV6-5
d_gene: TRBD1
j_gene: TRBJ1-2
abundance: few

CDR3nt: TGTGCCAGCAGTGCACAGAACTACGAGCAGTACTTC
CDR3aa: CASSAQNYEQYF
v_gene: TRBV2
d_gene: NA
j_gene: TRBJ2-7
abundance: once

CDR3nt: TGTGCCAGCAGTTACTCGAGAGCACACACCGGGGAGCTGTTTTTT
CDR3aa: CASSYSRAHTGELFF
v_gene: TRBV6-6
d_gene: NA
j_gene: TRBJ2-2
abundance: NA

CDR3nt: TGTGCCAGCAGTTACCAGGGACAGGGTTATTCACCCCTCCACTTT
CDR3aa: CASSYQGQGYSPLHF
v_gene: TRBV6-2/TRBV6-3
d_gene: TRBD1
j_gene: TRBJ1-6
abundance: NA

CDR3nt: TGTGCCAGCAGCCAGCTGGGGGGAGGGCCCCAGCATTTT
CDR3aa: CASSQLGGGPQHF
v_gene: TRBV3-1/TRBV3-2
d_gene: NA
j_gene: TRBJ1-5
abundance: NA

CDR3nt: TGTGCCAGCAGCTTATCCGGTGGAGGGTCCTATGGCTACACCTTC
CDR3aa: CASSLSGGGSYGYTF
v_gene: TRBV7-6
d_gene: NA
j_gene: TRBJ1-2
abundance: once

CDR3nt: TGTGCCTGGAGGATCGACCCGATCGAGCGAGCTTTCTTT
CDR3aa: CAWRIDPIERAFF
v_gene: TRBV30
d_gene: NA
j_gene: TRBJ1-1
abundance: NA

CDR3nt: TGCGCCAGCAGCCAAGTACTACAGGGTTCAGAGACCCAGTACTTC
CDR3aa: CASSQVLQGSETQYF
v_gene: TRBV4-3
d_gene: NA
j_gene: TRBJ2-5
abundance: NA

CDR3nt: TGCGCCAGCAGCTTGACCAGGGGGGATTCACCCCTCCACTTT
CDR3aa: CASSLTRGDSPLHF
v_gene: TRBV5-1
d_gene: TRBD1
j_gene: TRBJ1-6
abundance: NA

CDR3nt: TGTGCCAGCAGTTGGCAGGGTAGGAAGAACACTGAAGCTTTCTTT
CDR3aa: CASSWQGRKNTEAFF
v_gene: TRBV27
d_gene: NA
j_gene: TRBJ1-1
abundance: NA

CDR3nt: TGTGCCAGCCTCGACAGGGGATGGACCGGGGAGCTGTTTTTT
CDR3aa: CASLDRGWTGELFF
v_gene: TRBV19
d_gene: TRBD1
j_gene: TRBJ2-2
abundance: NA

CDR3nt: TGTGCCAGCAGCTTAGACAGTACAGATACGCAGTATTTT
CDR3aa: CASSLDSTDTQYF
v_gene: TRBV7-2
d_gene: NA
j_gene: TRBJ2-3
abundance: NA

CDR3nt: TGTGCCAGCAGCTCGTCCGGGACAGGGTTGGGCTACACCTTC
CDR3aa: CASSSSGTGLGYTF
v_gene: TRBV11-2
d_gene: TRBD1
j_gene: TRBJ1-2
abundance: NA

CDR3nt: TGTGCCAGCCTACCAAACCACGCAGGGACCGCACCACGACGGGACAGGGGCGACAATGAGCAGTTCTTC
CDR3aa: CASLPNHAGTAPRRDRGDNEQFF
v_gene: TRBV21-1
d_gene: NA
j_gene: TRBJ2-1
abundance: once

CDR3nt: TGTGCCAGCTCACCACGGACTAGCGCCGGCGGGGAGCTGTTTTTT
CDR3aa: CASSPRTSAGGELFF
v_gene: TRBV18
d_gene: TRBD2
j_gene: TRBJ2-2
abundance: NA

CDR3nt: TGCGCCAGCAGAGAGCCCGGAGGCGAGCAGTACTTC
CDR3aa: CASREPGGEQYF
v_gene: TRBV5-1
d_gene: NA
j_gene: TRBJ2-7
abundance: once

CDR3nt: TGTGCCAGCTCACCAATCGGACAATCCGGCGGCGGCTACACCTTC
CDR3aa: CASSPIGQSGGGYTF
v_gene: TRBV18
d_gene: NA
j_gene: TRBJ1-2
abundance: NA

CDR3nt: TGTGCCAGCAGCCAAGGAGGCGCAAACACTGAAGCTTTCTTT
CDR3aa: CASSQGGANTEAFF
v_gene: TRBV3-1/TRBV3-2
d_gene: NA
j_gene: TRBJ1-1
abundance: NA

CDR3nt: TGTGCCAGCAGCTTGGAGACAGGGACGGGGCCCTACGAGCAGTACTTC
CDR3aa: CASSLETGTGPYEQYF
v_gene: TRBV7-6
d_gene: TRBD1
j_gene: TRBJ2-7
abundance: NA

CDR3nt: TGTGCCAGCTCAGAATGGAAGGGGAGGGGCACAGATACGCAGTATTTT
CDR3aa: CASSEWKGRGTDTQYF
v_gene: TRBV18
d_gene: TRBD2
j_gene: TRBJ2-3
abundance: few

CDR3nt: TGTGCCAGCAGCTTAGTGGGTACAGGGACACGCTCTGGGGCCAACGTCCTGACTTTC
CDR3aa: CASSLVGTGTRSGANVLTF
v_gene: TRBV7-3
d_gene: NA
j_gene: TRBJ2-6
abundance: NA

CDR3nt: TGTGCCAGCAGCAGATTGGGACAGGGTGCCTCACCCCTCCACTTT
CDR3aa: CASSRLGQGASPLHF
v_gene: TRBV7-2
d_gene: TRBD1
j_gene: TRBJ1-6
abundance: NA

CDR3nt: TGCGCCAGCAGCCTTACAGGGGGCGCCGGAAACACCATATATTTT
CDR3aa: CASSLTGGAGNTIYF
v_gene: TRBV4-1
d_gene: TRBD1
j_gene: TRBJ1-3
abundance: NA